This T cell receptor (beta chain) was obtained from a study of cytomegalovirus exposure and HLA in healthy donors. There are a few counts of this clone. J was trimmed by 4 bases and V by 5 bases; bases with no gene match: 8. Per the germline V gene, CDR1 is LNHDA and CDR2 is SQIVND (reference sequence). This CDR3 comprises 14 residues. Primers: 60 Vbeta forward and 13 Jbeta reverse. The method was immunoSEQ multiplex PCR; TCRdb's version includes in-frame clones alone and lacks a portion of them. The data hold more than 95,000 clones, with over 65% observed a single time. The chain carries TRBV19 and TRBJ2-7, with TRBD2 matching over 7 bases. Material for sequencing was PBMCs. The receptor's source is a middle-aged woman in good health and CMV-seronegative. CDR3 sequence: CASSSWEGSYEQYF. CDR3 coding DNA: TGTGCCAGTAGTTCATGGGAGGGTTCTTACGAGCAGTACTTC.